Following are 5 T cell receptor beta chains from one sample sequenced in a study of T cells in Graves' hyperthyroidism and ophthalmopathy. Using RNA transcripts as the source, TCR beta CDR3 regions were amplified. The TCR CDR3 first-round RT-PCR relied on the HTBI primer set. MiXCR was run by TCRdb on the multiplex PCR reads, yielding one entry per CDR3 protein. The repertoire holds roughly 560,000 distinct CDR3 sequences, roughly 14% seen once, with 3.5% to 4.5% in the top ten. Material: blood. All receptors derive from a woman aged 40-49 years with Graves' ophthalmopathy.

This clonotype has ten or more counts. CDR3 in amino acids: CASSQGNAETQYF. CDR3 DNA sequence: TGCGCCAGCAGCCAAGGCAACGCCGAGACCCAGTACTTC. The chain uses TRBV4-3 and TRBJ2-5, with no clear D. The length of the CDR3 is 13 residues. The germline V gene has CDR1 LGHNA and CDR2 YSLEER. Trimming took off 1 base at V and 5 bases at J, with 8 bases between the two ends.

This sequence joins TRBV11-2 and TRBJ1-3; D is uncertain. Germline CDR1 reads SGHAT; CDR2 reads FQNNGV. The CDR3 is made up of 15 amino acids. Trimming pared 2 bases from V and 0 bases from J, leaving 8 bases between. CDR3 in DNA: TGTGCCAGCAGCTTATCCGAGGCCTCTGGAAACACCATATATTTT. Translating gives CASSLSEASGNTIYF.

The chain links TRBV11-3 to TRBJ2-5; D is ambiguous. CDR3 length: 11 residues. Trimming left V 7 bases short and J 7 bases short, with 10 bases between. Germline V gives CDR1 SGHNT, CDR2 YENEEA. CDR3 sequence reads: CASTSMGTQYF. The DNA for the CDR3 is TGTGCCAGCACTTCCATGGGGACCCAGTACTTC.

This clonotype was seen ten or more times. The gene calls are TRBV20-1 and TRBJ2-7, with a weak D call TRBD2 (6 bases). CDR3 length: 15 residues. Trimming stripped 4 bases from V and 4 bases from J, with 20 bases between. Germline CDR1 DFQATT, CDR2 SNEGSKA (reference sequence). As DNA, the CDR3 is TGCAGTGCTACTGGGACGGGACTTTTTTTATACGAGCAGTACTTC. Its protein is CSATGTGLFLYEQYF.

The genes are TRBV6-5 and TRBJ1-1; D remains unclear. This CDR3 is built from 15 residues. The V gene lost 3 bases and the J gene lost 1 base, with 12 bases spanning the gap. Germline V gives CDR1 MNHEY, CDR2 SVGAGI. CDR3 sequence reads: CASSYGFGENTEAFF. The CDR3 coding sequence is TGTGCCAGCAGTTATGGTTTCGGGGAGAACACTGAAGCTTTCTTT.